This TCR beta chain was profiled in a study of T cells in localized non-small cell lung cancer. Data came from immunoSEQ multiplex PCR; TCRdb stores just in-frame clones and leaves some out. The sample lists several thousand clones, under 90% occurring once. This receptor was identified in a female donor of 60 years or more with stage II squamous cell lung carcinoma. The sequencing used peripheral blood, collected before any cancer treatment.

DNA of the CDR3: TGTGCCAGCAGTTTGGCCAGCGGCACAGATACGCAGTATTTT. Residues: CASSLASGTDTQYF. The V gene is TRBV27, the J gene TRBJ2-3; unclear D gene. Germline V lookup: CDR1 MNHEY, CDR2 SMNVEV (reference sequence). This CDR3 has 14 amino acids. Trimming left V 3 bases short and J 1 base short, with 8 bases between.